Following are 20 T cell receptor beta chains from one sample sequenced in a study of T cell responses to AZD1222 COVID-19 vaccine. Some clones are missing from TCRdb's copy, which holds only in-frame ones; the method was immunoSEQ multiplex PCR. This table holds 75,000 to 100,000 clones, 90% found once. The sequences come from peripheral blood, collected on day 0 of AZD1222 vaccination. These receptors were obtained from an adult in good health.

CDR3 protein: CAISRSGSSYNEQFF. In DNA, the CDR3 is TGTGCCATCAGTCGTAGCGGGAGCTCCTACAATGAGCAGTTCTTC. This chain joins TRBV10-3 and TRBJ2-1; 9 positions agree with TRBD2. Trimming removed 5 bases from V and 0 bases from J; junction bases left unmatched: 2. Germline loops: CDR1 ENHRY, CDR2 SYGVKD. CDR3 length equals 15 residues.

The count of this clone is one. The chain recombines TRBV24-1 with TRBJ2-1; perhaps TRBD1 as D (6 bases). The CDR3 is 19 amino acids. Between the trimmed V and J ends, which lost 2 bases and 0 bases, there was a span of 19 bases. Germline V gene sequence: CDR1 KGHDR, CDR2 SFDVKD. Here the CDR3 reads CATSDSTATGISSYNEQFF. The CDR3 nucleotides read TGTGCCACCAGTGATTCAACCGCTACAGGGATTAGCTCCTACAATGAGCAGTTCTTC.

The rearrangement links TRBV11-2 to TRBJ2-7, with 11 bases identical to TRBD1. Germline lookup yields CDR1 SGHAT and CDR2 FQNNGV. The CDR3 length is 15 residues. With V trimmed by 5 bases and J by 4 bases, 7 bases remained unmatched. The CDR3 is CASSVRDRGKYEQYF. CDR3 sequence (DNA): TGTGCCAGCAGCGTCCGGGACAGGGGGAAGTACGAGCAGTACTTC.

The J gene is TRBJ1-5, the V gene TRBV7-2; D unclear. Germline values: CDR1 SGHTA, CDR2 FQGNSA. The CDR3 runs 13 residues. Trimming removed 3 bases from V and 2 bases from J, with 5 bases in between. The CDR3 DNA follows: TGTGCCAGCAGCTTTGATGGCAATCAGCCCCAGCATTTT. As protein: CASSFDGNQPQHF.

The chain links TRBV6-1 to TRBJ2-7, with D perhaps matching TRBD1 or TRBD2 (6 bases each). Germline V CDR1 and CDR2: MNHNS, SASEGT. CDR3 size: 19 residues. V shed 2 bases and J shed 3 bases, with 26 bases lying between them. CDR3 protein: CASSERGDKASLRLYEQYF. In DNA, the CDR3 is TGTGCCAGCAGTGAAAGGGGGGACAAAGCGTCTCTCCGCCTCTACGAGCAGTACTTC.

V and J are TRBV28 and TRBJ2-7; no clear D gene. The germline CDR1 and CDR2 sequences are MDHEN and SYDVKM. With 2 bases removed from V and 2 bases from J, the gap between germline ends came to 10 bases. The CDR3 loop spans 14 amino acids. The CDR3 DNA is TGTGCCAGCAGTTTAAGGGTCCCCCCCTACGAGCAGTACTTC. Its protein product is CASSLRVPPYEQYF. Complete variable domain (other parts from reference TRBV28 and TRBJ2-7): DVKVTQSSRYLVKRTGEKVFLECVQDMDHENMFWYRQDPGLGLRLIYFSYDVKMKEKGDIPEGYSVSREKKERFSLILESASTNQTSMYLCASSLRVPPYEQYFGPGTRLTVT.

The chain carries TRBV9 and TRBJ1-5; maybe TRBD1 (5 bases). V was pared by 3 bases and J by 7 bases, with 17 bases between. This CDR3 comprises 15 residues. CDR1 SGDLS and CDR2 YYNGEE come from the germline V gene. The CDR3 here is CASSGSTGGNQPQHF. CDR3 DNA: TGTGCCAGCAGCGGATCCACGGGGGGAAACCAGCCCCAGCATTTT.

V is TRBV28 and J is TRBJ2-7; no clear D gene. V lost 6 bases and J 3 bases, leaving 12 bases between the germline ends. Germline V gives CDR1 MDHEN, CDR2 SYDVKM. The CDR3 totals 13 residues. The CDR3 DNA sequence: TGTGCCAGCAGCCTCCGGAACCTCTACGAGCAGTACTTC. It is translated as CASSLRNLYEQYF.

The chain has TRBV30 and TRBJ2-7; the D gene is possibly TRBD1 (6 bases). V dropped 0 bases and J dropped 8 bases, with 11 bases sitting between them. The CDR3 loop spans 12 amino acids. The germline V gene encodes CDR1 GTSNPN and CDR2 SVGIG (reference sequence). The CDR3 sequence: CAWSVLGQQQYF. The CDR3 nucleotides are TGTGCCTGGAGTGTATTAGGACAGCAGCAGTACTTC.

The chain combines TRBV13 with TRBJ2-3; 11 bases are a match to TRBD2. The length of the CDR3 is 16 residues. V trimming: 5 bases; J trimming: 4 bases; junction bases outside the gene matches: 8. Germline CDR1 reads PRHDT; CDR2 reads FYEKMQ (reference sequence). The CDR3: CASSHPLAGGADTQYF. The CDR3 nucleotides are TGTGCCAGCAGCCACCCCCTAGCGGGAGGAGCAGATACGCAGTATTTT.

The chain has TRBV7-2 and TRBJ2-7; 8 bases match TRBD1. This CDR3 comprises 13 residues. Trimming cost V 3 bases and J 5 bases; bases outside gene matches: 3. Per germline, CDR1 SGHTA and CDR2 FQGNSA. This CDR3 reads CASSLDRDDEQYF. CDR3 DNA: TGTGCCAGCAGCTTGGACAGGGACGACGAGCAGTACTTC.

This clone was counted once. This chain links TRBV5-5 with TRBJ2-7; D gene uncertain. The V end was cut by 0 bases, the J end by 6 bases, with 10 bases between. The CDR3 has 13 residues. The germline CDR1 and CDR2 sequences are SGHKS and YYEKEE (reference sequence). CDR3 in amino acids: CASSLASVGEQYF. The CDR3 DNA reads TGTGCCAGCAGCTTGGCAAGCGTGGGCGAGCAGTACTTC.

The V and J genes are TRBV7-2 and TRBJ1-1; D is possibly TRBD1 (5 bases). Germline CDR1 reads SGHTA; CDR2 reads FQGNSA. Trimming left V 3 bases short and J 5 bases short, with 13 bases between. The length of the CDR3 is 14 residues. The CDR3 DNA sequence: TGTGCCAGCAGCTTGCAGGGAGGGTGGACTGAAGCTTTCTTT. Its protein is CASSLQGGWTEAFF. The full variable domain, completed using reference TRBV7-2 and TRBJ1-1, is GAGVSQSPSNKVTEKGKDVELRCDPISGHTALYWYRQSLGQGLEFLIYFQGNSAPDKSGLPSDRFSAERTGGSVSTLTIQRTQQEDSAVYLCASSLQGGWTEAFFGQGTRLTVV.

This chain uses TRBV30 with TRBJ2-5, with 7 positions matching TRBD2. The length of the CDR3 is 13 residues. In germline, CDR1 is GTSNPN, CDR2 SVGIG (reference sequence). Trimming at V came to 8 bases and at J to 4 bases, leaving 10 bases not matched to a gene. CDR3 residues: CARGVGGIETQYF. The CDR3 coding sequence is TGTGCCCGGGGGGTGGGCGGAATAGAGACCCAGTACTTC.

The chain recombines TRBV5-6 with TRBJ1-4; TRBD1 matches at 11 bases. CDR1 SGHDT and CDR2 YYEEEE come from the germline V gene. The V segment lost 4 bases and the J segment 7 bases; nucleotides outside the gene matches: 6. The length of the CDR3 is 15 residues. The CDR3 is CASSLWTGGTEKLFF. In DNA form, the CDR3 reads TGTGCCAGCAGCCTCTGGACAGGGGGCACTGAAAAACTGTTTTTT.

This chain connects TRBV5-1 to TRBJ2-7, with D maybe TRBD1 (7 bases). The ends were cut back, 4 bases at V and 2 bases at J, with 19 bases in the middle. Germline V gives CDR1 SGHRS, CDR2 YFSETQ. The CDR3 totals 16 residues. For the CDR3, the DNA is TGCGCCAGCAGCGCGGGACCGGGACAGCCAACCTACGAGCAGTACTTC. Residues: CASSAGPGQPTYEQYF.

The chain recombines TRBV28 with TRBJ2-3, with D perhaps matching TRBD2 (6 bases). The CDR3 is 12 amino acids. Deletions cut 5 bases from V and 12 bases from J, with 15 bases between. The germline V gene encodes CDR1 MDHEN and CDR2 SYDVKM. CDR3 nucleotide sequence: TGTGCCAGCAGTATGACCGGGACTCACCAGTATTTT. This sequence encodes CASSMTGTHQYF.

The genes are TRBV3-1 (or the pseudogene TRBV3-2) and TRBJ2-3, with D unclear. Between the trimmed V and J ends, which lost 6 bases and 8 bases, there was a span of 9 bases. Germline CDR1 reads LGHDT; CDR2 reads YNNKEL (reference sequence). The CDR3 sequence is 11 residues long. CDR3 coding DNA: TGTGCCAGCAGGGGGTTTGCTACGCAGTATTTT. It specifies CASRGFATQYF.

CDR3 sequence reads: CASTSPPGTGANYGYTF. CDR3 nucleotide sequence: TGTGCCAGCACCTCCCCCCCCGGGACAGGGGCCAACTATGGCTACACCTTC. The chain has TRBV28 and TRBJ1-2, with TRBD1 matching over 10 bases. The length of the CDR3 is 17 residues. V was clipped by 7 bases and J by 2 bases; unmatched bases: 13. Germline CDR1 and CDR2: MDHEN and SYDVKM.

The CDR3 spells CASSGPDTQYF. The CDR3, as DNA: TGTGCCAGCAGTGGGCCGGATACGCAGTATTTT. J is TRBJ2-3 and V is TRBV9; no reliable D call. This CDR3 region has 11 residues. The V end lost 5 bases, the J end lost 6 bases, and 7 bases lay between the germline ends. Germline CDR1 reads SGDLS; CDR2 reads YYNGEE.